These 9 T cell receptor beta chains originate from one sample sequenced in a study of cytomegalovirus exposure and HLA in healthy donors. This PCR relied on a set of 60 Vbeta primers and 13 Jbeta primers. TCRdb's copy holds only in-frame clones and misses some; the assay was immunoSEQ multiplex PCR. This sample has some 200,000 clones, with about 81% found just once. Sample: PBMCs. The receptors derive from a woman aged 18-29 years in good health and CMV-seronegative.

The J gene is TRBJ1-4, the V gene TRBV5-1; 8 bases match TRBD1. The CDR3 consists of 15 residues. V lost 0 bases to trimming and J lost 7 bases; unmatched junction nucleotides: 5. The germline V gene has CDR1 SGHRS and CDR2 YFSETQ. The CDR3 DNA reads as TGCGCCAGCAGCTTGGGGACAGGGAGGGCTGAAAAACTGTTTTTT. This codes for CASSLGTGRAEKLFF.

The chain carries TRBV21-1 and TRBJ2-7; the DNA was not used to check the table's D call, TRBD2. TRBV21-1 is annotated as a pseudogene. CDR3 length: 15 amino acids. This CDR3 reads CASLPTSGDIYEQYF. The CDR3 nucleotides read TGTGCCAGTCTTCCTACTAGCGGGGACATCTACGAGCAGTACTTC.

V usage is TRBV6-4 and J usage is TRBJ2-5; D is undetermined. Germline V gene lookup returns CDR1 MRHNA and CDR2 SNTAGT. The V end was cut by 4 bases, the J end by 5 bases, with 14 bases between. The CDR3 is made up of 14 amino acids. The CDR3 sequence: CASSVLRKRETQYF. The CDR3 coding sequence is TGTGCCAGCAGTGTGTTGCGGAAGAGGGAGACCCAGTACTTC.

This clone was detected only a few times. V usage is TRBV19 and J usage is TRBJ2-1; maybe TRBD2 (6 bases). The CDR3 contains 15 residues. Trimming left V 0 bases short and J 7 bases short, with 13 bases between. Germline V CDR1 and CDR2: LNHDA, SQIVND (reference sequence). CDR3 coding DNA: TGTGCCAGTAGTATAGATTTCATACGGGGGAATGAGCAGTTCTTC. Encoded protein: CASSIDFIRGNEQFF. Variable domain in full (rest from reference TRBV19 and TRBJ2-1): DGGITQSPKYLFRKEGQNVTLSCEQNLNHDAMYWYRQDPGQGLRLIYYSQIVNDFQKGDIAEGYSVSREKKESFPLTVTSAQKNPTAFYLCASSIDFIRGNEQFFGPGTRLTVL.

J is TRBJ1-1 and V is TRBV27; the D gene is possibly TRBD1 (6 bases). This CDR3 region has 14 residues. V lost 7 bases and J 5 bases, leaving 17 bases between the germline ends. Germline CDR1 reads MNHEY; CDR2 reads SMNVEV (reference sequence). The CDR3 region has the DNA TGTGCCAGCATAAGTTTACCGAGGGGGACTGAAGCTTTCTTT. This gives the protein CASISLPRGTEAFF.

The chain recombines TRBV28 with TRBJ2-1, with D possibly TRBD1 on 6 matching bases. Germline assignment: CDR1 MDHEN and CDR2 SYDVKM. CDR3 length equals 14 residues. V lost 3 bases to trimming and J lost 7 bases, with 13 bases between them. The CDR3 DNA follows: TGTGCCAGCAGTTTTATGGGGGCGCAAAATGAGCAGTTCTTC. Translated: CASSFMGAQNEQFF.

The rearrangement uses TRBV13 and TRBJ2-1; 10 bases agree with TRBD2. The V and J ends lost 4 bases and 8 bases, in that order; junction bases with no gene match: 5. There are 14 residues in the CDR3. Looked up from germline, CDR1 is PRHDT and CDR2 is FYEKMQ (reference sequence). The CDR3 here is CASSSSGGGYEQFF. CDR3 DNA: TGTGCCAGCAGCTCTAGCGGGGGTGGGTATGAGCAGTTCTTC.

The chain is built from TRBV7-9 and TRBJ1-5; 7 bases are shared with TRBD1. With V trimmed by 8 bases and J by 3 bases, 4 bases remained unmatched. Germline loops: CDR1 SEHNR, CDR2 FQNEAQ (reference sequence). This CDR3 has 13 amino acids. CDR3 DNA sequence: TGTGCCAGCGCAGGACAGGACAATCAGCCCCAGCATTTT. This sequence encodes CASAGQDNQPQHF.

As concerns this clone: This sample includes further DNA sequences coding for the same CDR3. The chain recombines TRBV19 with TRBJ2-1, with D unclear. The CDR3 totals 12 residues. Per germline, CDR1 LNHDA and CDR2 SQIVND (reference sequence). Deletions cut 7 bases from V and 0 bases from J, with 4 bases between. Written as DNA, the CDR3 is TGTGCCAGTACGAGCTCCTACAATGAGCAGTTCTTC. Its protein product is CASTSSYNEQFF.